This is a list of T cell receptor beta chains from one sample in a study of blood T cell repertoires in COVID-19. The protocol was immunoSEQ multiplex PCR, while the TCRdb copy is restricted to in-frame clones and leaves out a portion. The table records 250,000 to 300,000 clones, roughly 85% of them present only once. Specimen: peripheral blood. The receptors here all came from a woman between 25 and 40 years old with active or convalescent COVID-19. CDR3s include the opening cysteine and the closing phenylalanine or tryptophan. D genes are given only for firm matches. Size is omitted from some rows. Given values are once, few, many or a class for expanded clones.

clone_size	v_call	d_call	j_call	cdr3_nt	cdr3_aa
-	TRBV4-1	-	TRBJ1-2	TGCGCCAGCAGCCACCTACAAAAGACACTTAACTATGGCTACACCTTC	CASSHLQKTLNYGYTF
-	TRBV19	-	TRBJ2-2	TGTGCCAGTAGTCTCCTGGGGGGTACCGGGGAGCTGTTTTTT	CASSLLGGTGELFF
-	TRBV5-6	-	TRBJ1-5	TGTGCCAGCAGCTTTTCCCGGGACAAGTATCAGCCCCAGCATTTT	CASSFSRDKYQPQHF
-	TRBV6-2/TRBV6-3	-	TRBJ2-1	TGTGCCAGCAGTTACTCCGAGGTGGGCAATGAGCAGTTCTTC	CASSYSEVGNEQFF
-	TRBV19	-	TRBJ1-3	TGTGCCAGTACCTCGAACAGGGCGGATGGAAACACCATATATTTT	CASTSNRADGNTIYF
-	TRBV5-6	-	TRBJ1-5	TGTGCCAGCAGCTTGGGGCAGGTCCTGAATCAGCCCCAGCATTTT	CASSLGQVLNQPQHF
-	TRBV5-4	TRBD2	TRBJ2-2	TGTGCCAGCTCACCCACCCGGACTAGCCACGGGGAGCTGTTTTTT	CASSPTRTSHGELFF
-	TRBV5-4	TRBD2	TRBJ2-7	TGTGCCAGCAGCCCGGGACTAGCGGCCGGTAGGTTAGAGCAGTACTTC	CASSPGLAAGRLEQYF
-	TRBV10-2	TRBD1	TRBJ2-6	TGCGCCAGCAGTGAGACAGGGGCTGGGGCCAACGTCCTGACTTTC	CASSETGAGANVLTF
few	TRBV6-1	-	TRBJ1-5	TGTGCCAGCAGTGAAGAGGGGAACCAGCATTTT	CASSEEGNQHF
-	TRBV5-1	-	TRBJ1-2	TGCGCCAGCAGCTTGGGCCCCACCGACAGTCCTCGGGGCTACACCTTC	CASSLGPTDSPRGYTF
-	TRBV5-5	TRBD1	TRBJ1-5	TGTGCCAGCAGCTTTTTACCCCGGGACAGGGGGACCAATCAGCCCCAGCATTTT	CASSFLPRDRGTNQPQHF
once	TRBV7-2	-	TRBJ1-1	TGTGCCAGCAGCTTAAATAGGGGTGACACTGAAGCTTTCTTT	CASSLNRGDTEAFF
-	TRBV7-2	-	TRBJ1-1	TGTGCCAGCAGCGGGACCGGGGGGGCCCCTGTGGCTTTCTTT	CASSGTGGAPVAFF
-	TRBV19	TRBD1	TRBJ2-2	TGTGCCAGTACCTTGGGACAGGGAGGCGCCGGGGAGCTGTTTTTT	CASTLGQGGAGELFF
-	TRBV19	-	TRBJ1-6	TGTGCCAGTAACAGGGATAATTCACCCCTCCACTTT	CASNRDNSPLHF
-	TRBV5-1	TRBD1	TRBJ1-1	TGCGCCAGCAGCTGGCCGGGACAGGGGAAAAGGGGGACTGAAGCTTTCTTT	CASSWPGQGKRGTEAFF
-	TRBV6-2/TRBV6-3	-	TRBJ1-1	TGTGCCAGCAGCCCCGCGGGAGGGGCGAGGACTGAAGCTTTCTTT	CASSPAGGARTEAFF
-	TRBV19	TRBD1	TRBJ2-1	TGTGCCAGTAGCCCTCGACAGGGTCTCTACAATGAGCAGTTCTTC	CASSPRQGLYNEQFF
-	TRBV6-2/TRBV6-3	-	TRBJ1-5	TGTGCCAGCAGTCGATCCCCAGGAAACAATCAGCCCCAGCATTTT	CASSRSPGNNQPQHF
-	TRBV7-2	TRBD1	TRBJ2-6	TGTGCCAGCAGCTGGAAAGGGGGCGGAGGTTCTGGGGCCAACGTCCTGACTTTC	CASSWKGGGGSGANVLTF
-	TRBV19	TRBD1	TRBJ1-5	TGTGCCAGTAGTTCGGGACAGGGGGCTGTTCAGCCCCAGCATTTT	CASSSGQGAVQPQHF
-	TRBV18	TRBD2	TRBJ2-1	TGTGCCAGCTCACCGGGGACTAGCGGGGGGGCGCATGAGCAGTTCTTC	CASSPGTSGGAHEQFF
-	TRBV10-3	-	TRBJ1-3	TGTGCCATCAATAACCCAGGTGCAGGAAACACCATATATTTT	CAINNPGAGNTIYF
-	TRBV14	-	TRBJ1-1	TGTGCCAGCAGCCATGGGGGGGGTAGCACTGAAGCTTTCTTT	CASSHGGGSTEAFF
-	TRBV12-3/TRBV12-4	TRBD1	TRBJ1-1	TGTGCCAGCAGCTGGACAGGGGGCACTGAAGCTTTCTTT	CASSWTGGTEAFF
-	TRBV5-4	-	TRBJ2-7	TGTGCCAGCAGCCTAAGCTTCCAGGGGTTTCCCTACGAGCAGTACTTC	CASSLSFQGFPYEQYF
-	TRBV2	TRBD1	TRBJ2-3	TGTGCCAGCAGTGCCCGACAGGGGCCTAGGAATACGCAGTATTTT	CASSARQGPRNTQYF
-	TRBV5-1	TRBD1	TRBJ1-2	TGCGCCAGCAGCTTGGCGTTTTTTTCCGGGACAGGGGACTATGGCTACACCTTC	CASSLAFFSGTGDYGYTF
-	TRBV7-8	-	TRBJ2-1	TGTGCCAGCAGTCTCGGCAATGAGCAGTTCTTC	CASSLGNEQFF
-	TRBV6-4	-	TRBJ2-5	TGTGCCAGCAGTGACCGGACCCAGTACTTC	CASSDRTQYF
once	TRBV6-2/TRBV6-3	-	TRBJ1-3	TGTGCCAGCAGTCGCCCACAGGGAACTGGAAACACCATATATTTT	CASSRPQGTGNTIYF
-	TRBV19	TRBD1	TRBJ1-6	TGTGCCAGTAGTATAAGGGGACAGGGAGGTTCACCCCTCCACTTT	CASSIRGQGGSPLHF
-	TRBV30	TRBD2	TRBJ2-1	TGTGCCTGGATCGCCGTACTAGCGGGGGGGCGGGGTGAGCAGTTCTTC	CAWIAVLAGGRGEQFF
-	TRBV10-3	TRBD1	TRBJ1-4	TGTGCCATCAGTGAACAGGGGAAAGGTGAAAAACTGTTTTTT	CAISEQGKGEKLFF
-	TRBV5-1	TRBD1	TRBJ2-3	TGCGCCAGCAGTTCCCGGACAGGGACGTCAGATACGCAGTATTTT	CASSSRTGTSDTQYF
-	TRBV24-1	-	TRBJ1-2	TGTGCCACCAGTGATCAACAGTATGGCTACACCTTC	CATSDQQYGYTF
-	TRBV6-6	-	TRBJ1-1	TGTGCCAGCACCTCCCCGAAGACAGTCGAAGCTTTCTTT	CASTSPKTVEAFF
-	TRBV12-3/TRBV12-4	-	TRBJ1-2	TGTGCCAGCAGCCCCGAGATGGACTATGGCTACACCTTC	CASSPEMDYGYTF
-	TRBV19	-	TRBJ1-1	TGTGCCAGTAGTATACAGATCAACACTGAAGCTTTCTTT	CASSIQINTEAFF
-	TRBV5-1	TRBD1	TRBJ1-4	TGCGCCAGCAGCTTGGTCCCAACAGGGGCTTCTAATGAAAAACTGTTTTTT	CASSLVPTGASNEKLFF